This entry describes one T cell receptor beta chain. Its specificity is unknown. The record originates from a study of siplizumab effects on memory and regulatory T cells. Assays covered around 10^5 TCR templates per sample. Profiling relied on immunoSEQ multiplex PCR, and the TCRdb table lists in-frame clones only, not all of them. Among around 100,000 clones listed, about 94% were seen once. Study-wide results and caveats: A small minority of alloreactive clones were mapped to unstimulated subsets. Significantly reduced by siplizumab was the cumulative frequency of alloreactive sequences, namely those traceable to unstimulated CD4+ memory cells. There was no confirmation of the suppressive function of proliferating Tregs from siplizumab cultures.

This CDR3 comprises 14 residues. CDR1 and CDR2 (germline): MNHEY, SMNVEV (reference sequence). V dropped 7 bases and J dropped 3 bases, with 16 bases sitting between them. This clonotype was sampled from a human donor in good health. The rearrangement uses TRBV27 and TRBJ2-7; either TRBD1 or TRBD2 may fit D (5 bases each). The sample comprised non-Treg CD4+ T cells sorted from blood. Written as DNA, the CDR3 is TGTGCCAGCACCTCAGGTCGGGACGGCTACGAGCAGTACTTC. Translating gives CASTSGRDGYEQYF.